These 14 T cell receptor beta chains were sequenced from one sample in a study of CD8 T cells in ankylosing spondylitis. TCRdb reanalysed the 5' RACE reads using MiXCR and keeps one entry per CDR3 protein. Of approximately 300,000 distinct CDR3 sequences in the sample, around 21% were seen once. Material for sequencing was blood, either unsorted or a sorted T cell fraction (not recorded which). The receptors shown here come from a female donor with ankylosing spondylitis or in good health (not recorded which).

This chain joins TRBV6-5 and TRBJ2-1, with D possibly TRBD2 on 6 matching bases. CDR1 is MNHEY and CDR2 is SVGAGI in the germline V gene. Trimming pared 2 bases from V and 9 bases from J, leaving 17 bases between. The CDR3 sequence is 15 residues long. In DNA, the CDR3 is TGTGCCAGCAGTTACCCCGGGACTCCCGAGGGTGAGCAGTTCTTC. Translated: CASSYPGTPEGEQFF.

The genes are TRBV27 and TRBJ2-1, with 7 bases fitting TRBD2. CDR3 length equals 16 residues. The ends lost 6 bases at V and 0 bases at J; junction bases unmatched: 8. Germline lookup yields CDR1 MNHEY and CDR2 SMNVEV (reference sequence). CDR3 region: CASSTPLADSYNEQFF. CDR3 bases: TGTGCCAGCAGCACCCCTCTAGCGGACTCCTACAATGAGCAGTTCTTC.

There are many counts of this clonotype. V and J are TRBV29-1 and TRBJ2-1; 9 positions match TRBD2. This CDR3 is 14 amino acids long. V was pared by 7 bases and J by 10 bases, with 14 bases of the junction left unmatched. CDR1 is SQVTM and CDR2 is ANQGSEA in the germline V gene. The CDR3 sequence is CSASPSGEALEQFF. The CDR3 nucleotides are TGCAGCGCCTCCCCTAGCGGGGAAGCCTTGGAGCAGTTCTTC.

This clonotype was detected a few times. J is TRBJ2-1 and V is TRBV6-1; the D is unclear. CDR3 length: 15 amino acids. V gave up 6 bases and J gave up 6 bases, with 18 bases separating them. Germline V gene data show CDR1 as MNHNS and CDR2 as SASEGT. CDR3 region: CASSKTLSPTNEQFF. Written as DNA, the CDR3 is TGTGCCAGCAGCAAGACACTTTCCCCGACCAATGAGCAGTTCTTC.

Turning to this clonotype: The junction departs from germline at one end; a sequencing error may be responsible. The CDR3 spells CASSAGTVLTRLVF. For the CDR3, the DNA is TGTGCCAGCAGTGCCGGGACCGTCTTAACCCGTCTTGTCTTC. V gene TRBV28 combines with J gene TRBJ2-1; D is perhaps TRBD1 or TRBD2 (5 bases each). The CDR3 sequence is 14 residues long. In germline, CDR1 is MDHEN, CDR2 SYDVKM.

The CDR3 loop reads CASSLMAEGYNEQFF. The CDR3 nucleotides are TGTGCCAGCAGCTTAATGGCAGAAGGGTACAATGAGCAGTTCTTC. This chain connects TRBV7-2 to TRBJ2-1, with D unresolved. The CDR3 has 15 amino acids. V dropped 2 bases and J dropped 4 bases, with 12 bases sitting between them. Germline values: CDR1 SGHTA, CDR2 FQGNSA.

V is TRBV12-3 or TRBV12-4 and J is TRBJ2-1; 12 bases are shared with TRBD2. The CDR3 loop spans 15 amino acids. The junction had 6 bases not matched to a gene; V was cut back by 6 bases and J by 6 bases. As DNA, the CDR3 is TGTGCCAGCAGGCTAGCGGGAGGGCCTGTCAATGAGCAGTTCTTC. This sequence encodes CASRLAGGPVNEQFF.

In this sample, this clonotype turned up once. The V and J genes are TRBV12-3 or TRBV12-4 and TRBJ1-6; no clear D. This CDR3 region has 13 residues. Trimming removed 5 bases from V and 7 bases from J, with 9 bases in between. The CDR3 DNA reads TGTGCCAGCAGTCGGACGGAGAATTCACCCCTCCACTTT. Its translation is CASSRTENSPLHF.

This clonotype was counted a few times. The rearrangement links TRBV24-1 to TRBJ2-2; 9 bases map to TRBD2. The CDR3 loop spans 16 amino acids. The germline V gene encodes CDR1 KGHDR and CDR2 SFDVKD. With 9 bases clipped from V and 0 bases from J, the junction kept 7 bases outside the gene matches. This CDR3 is CATQGLAGSNTGELFF. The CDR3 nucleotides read TGTGCCACCCAGGGGCTAGCGGGATCGAACACCGGGGAGCTGTTTTTT.

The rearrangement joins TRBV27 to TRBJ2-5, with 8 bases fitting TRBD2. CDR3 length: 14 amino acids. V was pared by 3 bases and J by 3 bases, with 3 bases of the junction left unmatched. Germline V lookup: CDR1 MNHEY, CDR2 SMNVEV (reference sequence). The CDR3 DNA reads TGTGCCAGCAGTTTTACGGGAGGGAAAGAGACCCAGTACTTC. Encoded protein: CASSFTGGKETQYF.

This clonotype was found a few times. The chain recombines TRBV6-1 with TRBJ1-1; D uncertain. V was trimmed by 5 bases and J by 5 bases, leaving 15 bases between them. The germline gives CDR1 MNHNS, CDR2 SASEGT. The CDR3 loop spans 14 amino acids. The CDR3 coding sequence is TGTGCCAGCAGTCCCTCCGGGAGATATACTGAAGCTTTCTTT. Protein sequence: CASSPSGRYTEAFF.

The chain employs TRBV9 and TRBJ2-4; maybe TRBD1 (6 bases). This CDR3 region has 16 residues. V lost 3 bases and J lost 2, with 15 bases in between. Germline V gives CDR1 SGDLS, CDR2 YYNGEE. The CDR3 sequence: CASSAGSDRSKNIQYF. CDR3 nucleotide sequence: TGTGCCAGCAGCGCGGGGTCAGACAGGTCCAAAAACATTCAGTACTTC.

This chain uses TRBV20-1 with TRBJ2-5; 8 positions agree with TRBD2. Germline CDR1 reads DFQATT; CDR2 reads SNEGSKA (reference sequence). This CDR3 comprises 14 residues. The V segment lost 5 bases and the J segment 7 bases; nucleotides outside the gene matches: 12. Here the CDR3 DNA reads TGCAGTGCTGCGCCGGGACTAGTAATAGGGACCCAGTACTTC. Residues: CSAAPGLVIGTQYF.

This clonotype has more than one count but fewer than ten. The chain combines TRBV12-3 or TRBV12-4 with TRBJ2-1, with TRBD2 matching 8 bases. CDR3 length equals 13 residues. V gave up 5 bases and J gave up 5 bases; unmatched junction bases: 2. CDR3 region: CASSQRENNEQFF. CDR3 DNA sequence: TGTGCCAGCAGTCAGCGGGAGAACAATGAGCAGTTCTTC.